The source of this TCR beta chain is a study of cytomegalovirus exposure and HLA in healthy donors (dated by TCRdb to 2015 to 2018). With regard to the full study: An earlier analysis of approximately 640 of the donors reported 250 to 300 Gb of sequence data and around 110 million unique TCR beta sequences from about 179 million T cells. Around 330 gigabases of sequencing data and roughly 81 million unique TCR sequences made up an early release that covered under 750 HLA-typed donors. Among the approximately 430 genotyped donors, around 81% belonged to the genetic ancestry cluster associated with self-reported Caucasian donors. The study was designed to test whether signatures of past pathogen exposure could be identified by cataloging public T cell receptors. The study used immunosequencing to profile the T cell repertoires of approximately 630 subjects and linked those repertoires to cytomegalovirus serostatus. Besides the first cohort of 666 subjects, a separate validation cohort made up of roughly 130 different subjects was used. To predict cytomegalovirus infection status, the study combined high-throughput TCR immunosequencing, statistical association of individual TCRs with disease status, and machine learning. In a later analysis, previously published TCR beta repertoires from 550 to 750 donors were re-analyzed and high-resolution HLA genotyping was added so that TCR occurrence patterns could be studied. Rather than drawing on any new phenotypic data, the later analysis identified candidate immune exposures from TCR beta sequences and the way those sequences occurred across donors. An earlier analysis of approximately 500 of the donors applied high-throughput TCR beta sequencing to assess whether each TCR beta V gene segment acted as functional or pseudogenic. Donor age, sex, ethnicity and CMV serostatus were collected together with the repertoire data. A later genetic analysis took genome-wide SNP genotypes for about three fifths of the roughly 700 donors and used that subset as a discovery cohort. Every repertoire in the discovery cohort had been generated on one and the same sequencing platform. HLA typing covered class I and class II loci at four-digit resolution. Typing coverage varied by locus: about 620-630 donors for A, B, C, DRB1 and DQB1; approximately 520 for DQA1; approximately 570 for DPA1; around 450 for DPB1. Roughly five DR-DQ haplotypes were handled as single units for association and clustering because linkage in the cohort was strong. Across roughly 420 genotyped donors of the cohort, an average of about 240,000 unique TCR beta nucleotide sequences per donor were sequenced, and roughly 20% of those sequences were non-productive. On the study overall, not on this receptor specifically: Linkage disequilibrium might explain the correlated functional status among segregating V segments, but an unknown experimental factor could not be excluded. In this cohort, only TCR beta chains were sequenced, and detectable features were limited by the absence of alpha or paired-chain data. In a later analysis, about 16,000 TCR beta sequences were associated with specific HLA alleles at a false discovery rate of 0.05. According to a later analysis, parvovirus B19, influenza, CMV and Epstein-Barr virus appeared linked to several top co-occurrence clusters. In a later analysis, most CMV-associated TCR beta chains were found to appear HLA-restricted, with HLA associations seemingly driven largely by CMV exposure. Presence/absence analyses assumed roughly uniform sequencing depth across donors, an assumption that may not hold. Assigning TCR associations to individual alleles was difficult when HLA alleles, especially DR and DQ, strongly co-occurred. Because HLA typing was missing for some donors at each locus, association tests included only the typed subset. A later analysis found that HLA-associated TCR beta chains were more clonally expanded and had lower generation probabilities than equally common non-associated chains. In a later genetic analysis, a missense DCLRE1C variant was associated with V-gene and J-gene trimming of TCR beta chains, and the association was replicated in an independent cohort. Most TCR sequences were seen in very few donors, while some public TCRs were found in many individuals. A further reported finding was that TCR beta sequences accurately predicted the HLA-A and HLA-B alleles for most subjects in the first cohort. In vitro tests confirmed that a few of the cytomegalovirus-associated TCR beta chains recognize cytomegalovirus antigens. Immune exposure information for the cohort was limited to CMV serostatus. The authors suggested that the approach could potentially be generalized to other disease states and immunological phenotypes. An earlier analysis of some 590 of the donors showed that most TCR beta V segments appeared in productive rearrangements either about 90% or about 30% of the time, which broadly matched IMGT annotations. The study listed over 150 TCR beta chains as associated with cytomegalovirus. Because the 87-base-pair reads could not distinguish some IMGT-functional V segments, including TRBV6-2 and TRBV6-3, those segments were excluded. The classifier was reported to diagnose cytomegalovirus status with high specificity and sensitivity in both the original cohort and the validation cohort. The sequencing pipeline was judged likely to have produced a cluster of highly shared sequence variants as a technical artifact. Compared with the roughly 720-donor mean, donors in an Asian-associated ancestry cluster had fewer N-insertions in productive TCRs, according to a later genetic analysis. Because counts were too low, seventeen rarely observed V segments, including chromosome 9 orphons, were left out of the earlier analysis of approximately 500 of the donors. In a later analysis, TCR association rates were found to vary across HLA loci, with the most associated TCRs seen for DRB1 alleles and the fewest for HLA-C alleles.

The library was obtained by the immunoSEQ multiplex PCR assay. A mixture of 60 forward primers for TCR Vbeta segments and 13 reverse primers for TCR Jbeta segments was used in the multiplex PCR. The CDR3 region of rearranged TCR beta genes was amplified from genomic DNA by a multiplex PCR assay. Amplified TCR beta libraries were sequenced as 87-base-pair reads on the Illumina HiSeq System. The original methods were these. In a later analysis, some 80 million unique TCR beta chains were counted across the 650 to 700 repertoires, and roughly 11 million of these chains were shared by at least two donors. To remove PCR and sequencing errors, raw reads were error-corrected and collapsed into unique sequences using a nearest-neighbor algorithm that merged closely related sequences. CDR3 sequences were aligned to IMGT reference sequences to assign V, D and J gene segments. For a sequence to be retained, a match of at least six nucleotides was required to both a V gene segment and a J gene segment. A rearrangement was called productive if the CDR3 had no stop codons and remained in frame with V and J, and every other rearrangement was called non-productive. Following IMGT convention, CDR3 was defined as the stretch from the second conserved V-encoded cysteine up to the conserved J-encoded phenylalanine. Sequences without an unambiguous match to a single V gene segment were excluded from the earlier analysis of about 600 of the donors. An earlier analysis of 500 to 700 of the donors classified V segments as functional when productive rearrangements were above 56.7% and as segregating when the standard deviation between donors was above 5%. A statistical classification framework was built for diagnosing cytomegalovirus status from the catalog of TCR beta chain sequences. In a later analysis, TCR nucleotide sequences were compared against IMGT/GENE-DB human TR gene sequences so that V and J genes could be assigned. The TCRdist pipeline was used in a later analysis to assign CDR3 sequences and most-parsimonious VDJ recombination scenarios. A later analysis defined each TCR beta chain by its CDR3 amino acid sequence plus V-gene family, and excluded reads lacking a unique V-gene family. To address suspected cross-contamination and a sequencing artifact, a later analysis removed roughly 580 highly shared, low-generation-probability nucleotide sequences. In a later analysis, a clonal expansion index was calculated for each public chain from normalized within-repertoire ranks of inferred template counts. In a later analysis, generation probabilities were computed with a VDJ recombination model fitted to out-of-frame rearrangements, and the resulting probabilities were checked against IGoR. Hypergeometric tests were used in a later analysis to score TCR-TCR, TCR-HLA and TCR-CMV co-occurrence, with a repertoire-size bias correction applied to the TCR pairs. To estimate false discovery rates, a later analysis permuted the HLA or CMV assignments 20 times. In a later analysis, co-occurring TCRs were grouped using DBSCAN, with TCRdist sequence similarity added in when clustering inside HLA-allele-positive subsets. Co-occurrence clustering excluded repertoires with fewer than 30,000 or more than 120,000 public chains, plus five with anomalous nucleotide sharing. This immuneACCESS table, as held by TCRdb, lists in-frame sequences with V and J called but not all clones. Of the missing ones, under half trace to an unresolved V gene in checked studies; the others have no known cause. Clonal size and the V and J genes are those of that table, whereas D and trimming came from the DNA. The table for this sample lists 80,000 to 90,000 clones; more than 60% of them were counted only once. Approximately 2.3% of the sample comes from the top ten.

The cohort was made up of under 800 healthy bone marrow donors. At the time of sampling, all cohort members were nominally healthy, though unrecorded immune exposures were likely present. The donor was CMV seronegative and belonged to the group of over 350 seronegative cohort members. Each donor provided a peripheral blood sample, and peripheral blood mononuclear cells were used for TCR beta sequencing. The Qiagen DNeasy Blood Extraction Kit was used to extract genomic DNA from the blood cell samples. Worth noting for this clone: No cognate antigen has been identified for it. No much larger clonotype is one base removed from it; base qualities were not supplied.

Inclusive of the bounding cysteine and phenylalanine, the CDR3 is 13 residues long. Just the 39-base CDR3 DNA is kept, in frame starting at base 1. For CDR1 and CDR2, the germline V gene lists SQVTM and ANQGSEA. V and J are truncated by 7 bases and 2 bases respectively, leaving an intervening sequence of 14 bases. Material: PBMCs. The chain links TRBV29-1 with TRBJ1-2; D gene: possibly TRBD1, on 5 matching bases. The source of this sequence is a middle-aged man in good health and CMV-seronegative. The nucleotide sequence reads TGCAGCGCATTCGCAGGGTCCAACTATGGCTACACCTTC. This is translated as CSAFAGSNYGYTF.